This T cell receptor (beta chain) was obtained from a study of blood T cell repertoires in COVID-19. Background on the study: Donors in the United States, Italy and Spain gave samples during acute or convalescent COVID-19.

The germline V gene encodes CDR1 SGHRS and CDR2 YFSETQ. CDR3 length equals 13 residues. The V gene lost 2 bases and the J gene lost 2 bases, with 7 bases spanning the gap. Methods used by the authors: Estimates of nucleated cell counts were drawn from the amplification of reference gene primers. TCRdb's copy holds only in-frame clones and misses some; the assay was immunoSEQ multiplex PCR. V and J calls and clone size are given by that table; D and trimming were obtained from the DNA. Of 110,000 to 150,000 clones in the sample, around 80% were seen once. The chain couples TRBV5-1 to TRBJ1-1; D is unclear. The sample was peripheral blood. This TCR came from a human donor in a cohort sampled during active COVID-19. CDR3 protein: CASSLMSNTEAFF. CDR3 DNA: TGCGCCAGCAGCTTAATGTCAAACACTGAAGCTTTCTTT. Variable domain in full (rest from reference TRBV5-1 and TRBJ1-1): KAGVTQTPRYLIKTRGQQVTLSCSPISGHRSVSWYQQTPGQGLQFLFEYFSETQRNKGNFPGRFSGRQFSNSRSEMNVSTLELGDSALYLCASSLMSNTEAFFGQGTRLTVV.